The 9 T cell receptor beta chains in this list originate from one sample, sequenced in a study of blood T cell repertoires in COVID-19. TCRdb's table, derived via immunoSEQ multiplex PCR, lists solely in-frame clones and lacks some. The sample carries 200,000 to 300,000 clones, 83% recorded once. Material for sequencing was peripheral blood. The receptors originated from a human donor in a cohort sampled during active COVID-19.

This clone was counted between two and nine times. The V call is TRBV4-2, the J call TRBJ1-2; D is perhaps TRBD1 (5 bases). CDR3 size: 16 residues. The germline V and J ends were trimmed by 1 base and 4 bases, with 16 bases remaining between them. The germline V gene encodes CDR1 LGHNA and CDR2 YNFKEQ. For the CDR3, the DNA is TGTGCCAGCAGCCAAGCGGTGATGAGAAGGGGCTATGGCTACACCTTC. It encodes CASSQAVMRRGYGYTF.

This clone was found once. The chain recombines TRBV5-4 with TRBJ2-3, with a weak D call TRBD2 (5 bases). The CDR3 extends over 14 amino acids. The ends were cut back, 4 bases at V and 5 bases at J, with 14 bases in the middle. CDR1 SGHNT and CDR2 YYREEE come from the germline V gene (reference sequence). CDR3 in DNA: TGTGCCAGCAGCCCCTCCGCTCGGGGAGATACGCAGTATTTT. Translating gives CASSPSARGDTQYF.

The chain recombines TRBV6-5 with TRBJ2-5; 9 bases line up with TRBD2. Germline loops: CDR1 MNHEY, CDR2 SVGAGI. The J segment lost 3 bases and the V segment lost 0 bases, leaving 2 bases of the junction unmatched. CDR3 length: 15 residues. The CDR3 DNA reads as TGTGCCAGCAGTTACTCTAGCGGGAGTAAAGAGACCCAGTACTTC. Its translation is CASSYSSGSKETQYF.

The CDR3 region has the DNA TGTGCCAGCACGGTATCCAGTAACTATGGCTACACCTTC. It codes for CASTVSSNYGYTF. The rearrangement links TRBV7-9 to TRBJ1-2; D not certain. Germline CDR1 SEHNR, CDR2 FQNEAQ (reference sequence). This CDR3 comprises 13 residues. V was trimmed by 7 bases and J by 1 base, leaving 10 bases between them. The whole variable domain, filled in from reference TRBV7-9 and TRBJ1-2, reads DTGVSQNPRHKITKRGQNVTFRCDPISEHNRLYWYRQTLGQGPEFLTYFQNEAQLEKSRLLSDRFSAERPKGSFSTLEIQRTEQGDSAMYLCASTVSSNYGYTFGSGTRLTVV.

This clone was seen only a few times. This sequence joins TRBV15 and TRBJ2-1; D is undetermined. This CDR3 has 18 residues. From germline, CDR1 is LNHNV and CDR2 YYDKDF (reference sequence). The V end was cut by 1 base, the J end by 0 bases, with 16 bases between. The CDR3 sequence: CATSRVLPKSSSYNEQFF. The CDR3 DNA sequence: TGTGCCACCAGCAGAGTCTTACCTAAGAGTAGCTCCTACAATGAGCAGTTCTTC.

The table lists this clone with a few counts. DNA for the CDR3: TGTGCCAGCAGCTCGAGCGGGAGGTCTCAAGAGACCCAGTACTTC. Protein: CASSSSGRSQETQYF. V gene TRBV5-5 combines with J gene TRBJ2-5, with 9 bases lining up with TRBD2. The CDR3 is 15 amino acids. Germline CDR1 SGHKS, CDR2 YYEKEE (reference sequence). V shed 3 bases and J 2 bases; nucleotides not matched to a gene: 5.

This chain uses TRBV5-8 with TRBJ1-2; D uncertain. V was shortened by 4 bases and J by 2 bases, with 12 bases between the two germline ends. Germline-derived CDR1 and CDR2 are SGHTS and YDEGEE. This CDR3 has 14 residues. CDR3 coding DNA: TGTGCCAGCAGCCGAACTACCACAAACTATGGCTACACCTTC. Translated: CASSRTTTNYGYTF. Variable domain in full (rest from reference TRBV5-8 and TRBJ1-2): EAGVTQSPTHLIKTRGQQATLRCSPISGHTSVYWYQQALGLGLQFLLWYDEGEERNRGNFPPRFSGRQFPNYSSELNVNALELEDSALYLCASSRTTTNYGYTFGSGTRLTVV.

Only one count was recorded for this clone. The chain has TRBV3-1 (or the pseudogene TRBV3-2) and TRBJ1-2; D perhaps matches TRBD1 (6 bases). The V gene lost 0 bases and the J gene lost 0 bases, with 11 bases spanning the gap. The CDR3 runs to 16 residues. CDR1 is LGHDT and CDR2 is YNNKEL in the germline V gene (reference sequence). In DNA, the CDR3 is TGTGCCAGCAGCCAAGATCTCGGACAGTCTAACTATGGCTACACCTTC. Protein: CASSQDLGQSNYGYTF.

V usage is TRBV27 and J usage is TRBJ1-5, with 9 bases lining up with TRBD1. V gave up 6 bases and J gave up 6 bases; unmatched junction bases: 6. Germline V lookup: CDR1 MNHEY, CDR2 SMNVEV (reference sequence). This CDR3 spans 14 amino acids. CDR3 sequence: CASRQTGGPQPQHF. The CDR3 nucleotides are TGTGCCAGCAGACAGACAGGGGGTCCTCAGCCCCAGCATTTT.